Given below is one T cell receptor (beta chain) in context. This record comes from a study of cytomegalovirus exposure and HLA in healthy donors. Study summary: Around 80 million unique TCRs from HLA-typed donors were held in an early data release.

Vbeta (60) and Jbeta (13) primers were used in the PCR. Sequenced by immunoSEQ multiplex PCR; TCRdb stores in-frame clones only, minus some. The sample carries approximately 140,000 clones, just under 65% recorded once. Per the germline V gene, CDR1 is SGHTA and CDR2 is FQGNSA. The junction had 8 bases not matched to a gene; V was cut back by 2 bases and J by 6 bases. The CDR3 is 16 amino acids. Sequences were obtained from PBMCs. The V and J genes are TRBV7-2 and TRBJ2-3; 10 bases agree with TRBD2. This TCR came from a woman aged 55-70 years in good health and CMV-seropositive. The CDR3 reads CASSLRTSGRGDTQYF. In nucleotides, the CDR3 is TGTGCCAGCAGCTTACGGACTAGCGGAAGAGGTGATACGCAGTATTTT.